This is a list of T cell receptor beta chains from one sample in a study of control samples from healthy donors and cancer patients. Sequencing was performed with immunoSEQ multiplex PCR; in TCRdb, only in-frame clones are kept and a portion is missing. Counted here are about 170,000 clones, roughly 93% occurring once; the ten biggest clones make up 4.1%. Source material: blood. These receptors all stem from a woman aged 55-69 years in good health. CDR3s include the opening cysteine and the closing phenylalanine or tryptophan. Fields, in order: clone size, J gene, V gene, CDR3 length, D gene, CDR3 DNA, CDR3 protein. D genes are given only for firm matches. Clone size, where shown, is once, few, many, or a class for clones that have expanded.

-	TRBJ2-7	TRBV19	14	-	TGTGCCAGTAGTATCACAGGCATCAACGGCGAGCAGTACTTC	CASSITGINGEQYF
-	TRBJ1-5	TRBV7-9	13	-	TGTGCCAGCAGCTTACAGACAAATCAGCCCCAGCATTTT	CASSLQTNQPQHF
-	TRBJ1-3	TRBV7-9	15	-	TGTGCCAGCAGCACCCGACAGGAGGCTGGAAACACCATATATTTT	CASSTRQEAGNTIYF
-	TRBJ1-2	TRBV5-5	15	TRBD1	TGTGCCAGCAGCTTGGGGACAGGGATTAACTATGGCTACACCTTC	CASSLGTGINYGYTF
-	TRBJ2-5	TRBV29-1	14	-	TGCAGCGTTTCAAAGACAGCCTTTCAAGAGACCCAGTACTTC	CSVSKTAFQETQYF
-	TRBJ2-2	TRBV4-1	16	TRBD2	TGCGCCAGCAGCCAAGATCGGGGGGGCTACACCGGGGAGCTGTTTTTT	CASSQDRGGYTGELFF
-	TRBJ2-1	TRBV7-2	16	-	TGTGCCAGCAGCTTAGTCGGGAAACCCCAGGGGAATGAGCAGTTCTTC	CASSLVGKPQGNEQFF
-	TRBJ1-5	TRBV24-1	14	-	TGTGCCACCAGTGAAGGGAAGGGCAATCAGCCCCAGCATTTT	CATSEGKGNQPQHF
-	TRBJ2-1	TRBV7-9	15	-	TGTGCCAGCATTCAGCGGGCGCTGGGGTACAATGAGCAGTTCTTC	CASIQRALGYNEQFF
-	TRBJ2-2	TRBV5-1	15	-	TGCGCCAGCAGCTTGGCAGCAGGGGCGACCGGGGAGCTGTTTTTT	CASSLAAGATGELFF
-	TRBJ2-5	TRBV11-1	15	-	TGTGCCAGCAGCTTTAGGGGGGGCAACCAAGAGACCCAGTACTTC	CASSFRGGNQETQYF
-	TRBJ1-4	TRBV5-1	17	-	TGCGCCAGCAGCTTACAGGGTGCGGCCCCGAGGGAGGAAAAACTGTTTTTT	CASSLQGAAPREEKLFF
-	TRBJ2-7	TRBV2	13	-	TGTGCCAGCAGTGACTTGTCCGGAGGCCCATCGGACTTC	CASSDLSGGPSDF
-	TRBJ1-1	TRBV6-2/TRBV6-3	12	-	TGTGCCAGCAGTTACCTCGGGACTGAAGCTTTCTTT	CASSYLGTEAFF
once	TRBJ1-2	TRBV6-5	13	TRBD1	TGTGCCAGCAGTCAAACAGGGGGCTATGGCTACACCTTC	CASSQTGGYGYTF
-	TRBJ2-1	TRBV7-2	15	-	TGTGCCAGCAGCTTAGGATTTGGGGCGCATAATGAGCAGTTCTTC	CASSLGFGAHNEQFF
once	TRBJ1-5	TRBV2	17	TRBD1	TGTGCCAGCAGTTTGACAGGGGAATTCTCTCACAATCAGCCCCAGCATTTT	CASSLTGEFSHNQPQHF
-	TRBJ1-2	TRBV6-5	13	-	TGTGCCAGCAGTTACACAAACAGGGACGGCTACACCTTC	CASSYTNRDGYTF
-	TRBJ1-4	TRBV6-1	15	-	TGTGCCAGCAGTGAAGGGGCAGGGGTTGATGAAAAACTGTTTTTT	CASSEGAGVDEKLFF
few	TRBJ2-5	TRBV29-1	11	-	TGCAGCGTAGCCTACCTCGAGACCCAGTACTTC	CSVAYLETQYF
few	TRBJ2-3	TRBV30	15	TRBD2	TGTGCCTGGAGAGGGCGGGGGGGCCGCACAGATACGCAGTATTTT	CAWRGRGGRTDTQYF
-	TRBJ1-2	TRBV27	15	-	TGTGCCAGCAGTTTAACAGGAGGCGCTAACTATGGCTACACCTTC	CASSLTGGANYGYTF
once	TRBJ2-3	TRBV5-1	15	TRBD2	TGCGCCAGCAGCGTTAGCGGGGGGGGCACAGATACGCAGTATTTT	CASSVSGGGTDTQYF
-	TRBJ1-4	TRBV6-1	16	-	TGTGCCAGCAGTGATATACAGCACACAACTAATGAAAAACTGTTTTTT	CASSDIQHTTNEKLFF
-	TRBJ2-5	TRBV25-1	14	-	TGTGCCAGCAGTGAATTTGGGACCCAAGAGACCCAGTACTTC	CASSEFGTQETQYF
-	TRBJ2-3	TRBV3-1/TRBV3-2	15	-	TGTGCCAGCAGCCACAGCACCGAGACCGTGGGCGCGCAGTATTTT	CASSHSTETVGAQYF
-	TRBJ1-2	TRBV6-5	15	-	TGTGCCAGCAGTTACTCACGGGACACCAGGGATGGCTACACCTTC	CASSYSRDTRDGYTF
-	TRBJ1-4	TRBV7-2	13	TRBD1	TGTGCCAGCAACCGGGACAGGGAGGAAAAACTGTTTTTT	CASNRDREEKLFF
-	TRBJ2-4	TRBV6-2/TRBV6-3	15	-	TGTGCCAGCAGTCCAACGATAATAGCCAAAAACATTCAGTACTTC	CASSPTIIAKNIQYF
-	TRBJ2-3	TRBV4-3	16	-	TGCGCCAGCAGCCTGGGTATCTCGGGGTTCACAGATACGCAGTATTTT	CASSLGISGFTDTQYF
once	TRBJ1-2	TRBV2	13	-	TGTGCCAGCAGTCCTCTGGTCTTCTATGGCTACACCTTC	CASSPLVFYGYTF
once	TRBJ2-7	TRBV20-1	15	-	TGCAGTGCTAGTTTTGGGCTTGGTGCATCCTACGAGCAGTACTTC	CSASFGLGASYEQYF
-	TRBJ1-4	TRBV18	14	TRBD1	TGTGCCAGCTCACCAGGGACAGGGATGGAAAAACTGTTTTTT	CASSPGTGMEKLFF
-	TRBJ2-5	TRBV18	12	-	TGTGCCAGCTCACCGAGCCAAGAGACCCAGTACTTC	CASSPSQETQYF
-	TRBJ1-5	TRBV7-8	17	-	TGTGCCAGCAGCTTAGGGACCGGGCGGGGAAGCAATCAGCCCCAGCATTTT	CASSLGTGRGSNQPQHF
-	TRBJ1-2	TRBV25-1	14	TRBD1	TGTGCCAGCAGTGATCCTGACAGGGCCTATGGCTACACCTTC	CASSDPDRAYGYTF
once	TRBJ1-1	TRBV6-5	14	-	TGTGCCAGCAGTTACGGTAGGGGCTACACTGAAGCTTTCTTT	CASSYGRGYTEAFF
-	TRBJ1-1	TRBV30	12	-	TGTGCCCGCAATGGGGGGATCACTGAAGCTTTCTTT	CARNGGITEAFF
-	TRBJ1-1	TRBV2	15	TRBD1	TGTGCCAGCAGTGAAAGGCCAGGGGGCGCGGCTGAAGCTTTCTTT	CASSERPGGAAEAFF
-	TRBJ1-6	TRBV19	16	-	TGTGCCAGTAGTCCCCACCAGCGACAGAGAAATTCACCCCTCCACTTT	CASSPHQRQRNSPLHF
once	TRBJ1-2	TRBV5-6	12	-	TGTGCCAGCAGCCTAACGACATATGGCTACACCTTC	CASSLTTYGYTF
-	TRBJ1-3	TRBV5-1	15	-	TGCGCCAGCAGCTCCGGGGCCTCCTCTGGAAACACCATATATTTT	CASSSGASSGNTIYF
-	TRBJ1-2	TRBV19	15	TRBD1	TGTGCCAGTAGACGAGGACAGGGGGCGGAAAATGGCTACACCTTC	CASRRGQGAENGYTF
-	TRBJ2-2	TRBV7-2	12	-	TGTGCCAGCAGCTTACCACCCGGGGAGCTGTTTTTT	CASSLPPGELFF
-	TRBJ2-3	TRBV12-3/TRBV12-4	13	-	TGTGCCAGCAGTTTTTGGGACCGGGGTACGCAGTATTTT	CASSFWDRGTQYF
-	TRBJ2-5	TRBV5-1	18	TRBD1	TGCGCCAGCAGCACCGGACAGGGGGCGCTGAGTGGACAAGAGACCCAGTACTTC	CASSTGQGALSGQETQYF
-	TRBJ1-1	TRBV30	13	TRBD1	TGTGCCTGGAGTTCAACAGGGGACACTGAAGCTTTCTTT	CAWSSTGDTEAFF